The rows below give T cell receptor beta chains drawn from one sample of a study of cytomegalovirus exposure and HLA in healthy donors. The assay was immunoSEQ multiplex PCR, and TCRdb's table has in-frame clones only and misses some. Among some 140,000 clones listed, approximately 75% were seen once. Sequenced material: PBMCs. The receptors stem from a man aged 50 to 60 in good health and CMV-seropositive. Each CDR3 is given with its conserved first and last residue. Fields, in order: D gene, clone size, V gene, CDR3 protein. A D gene is named only where the DNA matches it firmly. Part of the rows lack a size; the others show once, few, many or a class for expanded clones.

NA	once	TRBV11-1	CASSPNSNQPQHF
TRBD1	few	TRBV7-2	CASSLGTGTYEQYF
NA	NA	TRBV9	CASSPTVRDTQYF
NA	once	TRBV14	CASSHPDRRRDTGELFF
NA	NA	TRBV2	CASSHGQTQPQHF
TRBD1	NA	TRBV13	CASSYDRGNGYTF
TRBD2	NA	TRBV5-5	CASSLPQTSGAGGITDTQYF
TRBD1	NA	TRBV18	CASSPQGQGNNEQFF
TRBD1	few	TRBV5-1	CASSPQGARTEAFF
NA	NA	TRBV6-5	CASSYYSTTGELFF
TRBD1	NA	TRBV6-5	CASPSGQPATIPQHF
NA	NA	TRBV2	CASSKTGTDQRNTIYF
NA	NA	TRBV27	CASSLRLAPGQLQEQYF
TRBD1	few	TRBV10-2	CASSESGQGHQPQHF
NA	NA	TRBV2	CASSPYLGYTF
TRBD1	NA	TRBV19	CASTDRVGNTEAFF
NA	few	TRBV5-6	CASNQQGADFQF
TRBD2	NA	TRBV5-1	CASSLPSGMYNEQFF
NA	NA	TRBV19	CASSMNGVGPTGELFF
NA	NA	TRBV5-4	CASSLDFSETQYF
NA	NA	TRBV5-6	CASSRFLSPGNEQFF
TRBD1	NA	TRBV4-2	CASSQETGSSEAFF
TRBD2	NA	TRBV7-2	CASKNPGLAGGGEQFF
TRBD1	NA	TRBV7-3	CASRSGTGGTGELFF
NA	few	TRBV7-2	CASSLGQRVITDTQYF
NA	NA	TRBV29-1	CSVEPGQETQYF
TRBD1	NA	TRBV27	CASSFRDRPTYEQYF
NA	NA	TRBV9	CASSFDRHNEQFF
TRBD1	NA	TRBV5-6	CASSLGGEEAFF
TRBD2	NA	TRBV5-8	CASSPSSTSGGYNEQFF
NA	NA	TRBV4-3	CASSQDILVSGDHANTGELFF
TRBD1	few	TRBV18	CASSPQTGVHEQYF
TRBD1	NA	TRBV4-1	CASSPGQGALYEQYF
TRBD1	NA	TRBV19	CASRRTGEVEKLFF
NA	NA	TRBV23-1	CASTQRGGEGEKLFF
NA	NA	TRBV6-1	CAILEPHETQYF
NA	once	TRBV13	CASSKRNGGEKLFF
NA	NA	TRBV5-1	CASSLPSVETQYF
TRBD1	NA	TRBV18	CASSQVGQARTDTQYF
NA	few	TRBV6-4	CASSPHSNQPQHF
NA	NA	TRBV7-2	CASSLPSGEKLFF
TRBD1	NA	TRBV29-1	CSAGTGSETQYF
TRBD2	few	TRBV9	CASSVGTSGNTGELFF
NA	NA	TRBV19	CASSRSEWPPSYGYTF
NA	NA	TRBV19	CASSIAGGGQGAYEQYF
NA	NA	TRBV6-5	CASSYAPNSPLHF
TRBD2	NA	TRBV10-1	CASRLRLAGVSYEQYF
NA	few	TRBV12-5	CASELGGFGNTIYF